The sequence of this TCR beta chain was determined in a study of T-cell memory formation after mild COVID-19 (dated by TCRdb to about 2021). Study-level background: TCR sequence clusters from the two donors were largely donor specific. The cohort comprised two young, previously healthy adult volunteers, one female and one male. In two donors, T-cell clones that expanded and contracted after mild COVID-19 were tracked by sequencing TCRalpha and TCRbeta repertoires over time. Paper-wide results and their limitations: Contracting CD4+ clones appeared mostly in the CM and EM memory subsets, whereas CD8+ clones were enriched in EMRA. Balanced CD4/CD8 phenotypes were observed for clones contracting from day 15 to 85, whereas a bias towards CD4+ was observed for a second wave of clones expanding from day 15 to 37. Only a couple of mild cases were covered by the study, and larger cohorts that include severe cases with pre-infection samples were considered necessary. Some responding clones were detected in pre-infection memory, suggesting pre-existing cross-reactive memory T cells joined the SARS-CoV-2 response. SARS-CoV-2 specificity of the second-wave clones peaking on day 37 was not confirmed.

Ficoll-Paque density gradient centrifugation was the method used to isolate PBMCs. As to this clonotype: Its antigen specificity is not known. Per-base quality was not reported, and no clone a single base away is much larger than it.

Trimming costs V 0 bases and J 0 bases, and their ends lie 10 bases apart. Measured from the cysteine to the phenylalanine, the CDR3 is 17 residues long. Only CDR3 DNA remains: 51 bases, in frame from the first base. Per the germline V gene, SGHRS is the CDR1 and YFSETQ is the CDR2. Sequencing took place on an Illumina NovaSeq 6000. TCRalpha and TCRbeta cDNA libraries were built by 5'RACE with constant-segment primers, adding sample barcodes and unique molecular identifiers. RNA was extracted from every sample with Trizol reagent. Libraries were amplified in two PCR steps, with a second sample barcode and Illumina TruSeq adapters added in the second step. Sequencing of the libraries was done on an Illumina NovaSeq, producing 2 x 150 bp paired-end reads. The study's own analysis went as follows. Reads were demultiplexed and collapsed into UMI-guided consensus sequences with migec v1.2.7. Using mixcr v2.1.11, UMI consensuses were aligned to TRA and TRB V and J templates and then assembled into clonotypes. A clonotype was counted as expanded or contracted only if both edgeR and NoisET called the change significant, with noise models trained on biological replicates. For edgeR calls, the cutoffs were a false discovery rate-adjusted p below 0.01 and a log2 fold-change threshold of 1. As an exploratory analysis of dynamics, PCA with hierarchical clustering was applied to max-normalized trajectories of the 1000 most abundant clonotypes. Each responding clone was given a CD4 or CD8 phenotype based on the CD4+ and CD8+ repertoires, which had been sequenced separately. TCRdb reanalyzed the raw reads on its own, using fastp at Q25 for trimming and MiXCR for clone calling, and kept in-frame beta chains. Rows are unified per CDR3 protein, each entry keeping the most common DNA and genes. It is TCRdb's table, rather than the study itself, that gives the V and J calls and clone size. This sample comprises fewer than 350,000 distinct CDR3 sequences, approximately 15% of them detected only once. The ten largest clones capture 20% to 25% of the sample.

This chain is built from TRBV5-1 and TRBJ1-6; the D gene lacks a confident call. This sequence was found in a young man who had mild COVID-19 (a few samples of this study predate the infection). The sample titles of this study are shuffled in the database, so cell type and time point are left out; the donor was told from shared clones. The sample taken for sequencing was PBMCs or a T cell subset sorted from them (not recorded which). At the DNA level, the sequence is TGCGCCAGCAGCTTGGAACCGGGGAGCTCCTATAATTCACCCCTCCACTTT. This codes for CASSLEPGSSYNSPLHF.